Reported below is one T cell receptor beta chain. This clonotype was counted ten times or more. One base away there is no much larger clone; base qualities are not given. Sample treatment or condition, as interpreted from the label and publication: live attenuated yellow fever vaccine strain. A standard Ficoll-Paque protocol was used to isolate PBMCs from peripheral blood. The RNeasy Micro Kit was used to extract RNA from sorted memory subsets. TCR cDNA was synthesized by 5'RACE template switching, through which a universal primer site and unique molecular identifiers were introduced. Priming for cDNA synthesis came from both the TCR alpha and TCR beta constant segments. Library amplification involved two PCR steps, and the second step added sample barcodes and sequencing adapters. Sequencing of the libraries was done on either Illumina HiSeq 2500 (2x100 bp) or NovaSeq (2x150 bp). The paper's processing steps were these. Demultiplexing of reads and collapsing into UMI consensus sequences were performed with MIGEC, and V(D)J alignment was carried out with MiXCR. Using edgeR on replicate PBMC samples, clonotypes were called vaccine-responding if FDR was below 0.01 and the log2 fold change was above 5 up to day 15. Each bulk clonotype was labeled CD4 or CD8 based on which sequenced repertoire, CD4 or CD8, contained the clonotype at higher abundance. To estimate how each clone was distributed across memory phenotypes, clonotype frequencies in memory subsets were weighted by the numbers of FACS-sorted cells. Starting from the raw public reads, TCRdb applied fastp trimming at Q25, assembled clones with MiXCR and retained in-frame beta chains. Rows with one shared CDR3 protein collapse into an entry with the most common genes and DNA. The V and J calls shown here were made by TCRdb, not taken from the authors' results. The sample yields about 12,000 distinct CDR3 sequences; under 5.5% were counted once. The ten largest make up about half of the sample.

V loses 6 bases at its end and J loses 9 bases; junction bases beyond the gene matches: 5. CDR1 is given as DFQATT and CDR2 as SNEGSKA, both from the germline V gene (reference sequence). CDR3 length: 11 amino acids, cysteine to phenylalanine. Left in the record is the CDR3 DNA by itself, 33 bases read in frame from the first base. The data were obtained in a study of T cells after yellow fever vaccination (dated by TCRdb to about 2019). Turning to the overall study: Staining for CD3, CD45RA, CCR7 and CD95 was used to sort memory subsets (EM, EMRA, CM and Tscm) on a BD FACS Aria III. Libraries from fractions with low cell numbers were prepared with the SMART-Seq v4 Ultra Low Input RNA kit. To track T-cell clones before and after primary and booster YFV17D yellow fever vaccination, bulk TCR alpha and beta repertoires were sequenced longitudinally. The cohort comprised two healthy male donors, one aged 18 to 30 and one aged 30 to 39 years. Blood was drawn at multiple timepoints before and after primary and secondary immunization, with bulk PBMC replicates and cell subsets isolated. Memory subsets were sorted on days 0, 15 and 45 and at 18 months after primary vaccination, and on days 0, 15 and 45 after the 30-year booster. The paper as a whole reports these results and caveats: Because the study included only a couple of donors, the extent to which the findings can be generalized is limited. A small share of clonotypes occurred in both CD4 and CD8 compartments, likely arising from convergent recombination. In the sorted memory subsets on day 0, nearly all vaccine-responding clonotypes were below the level of detection. Most clones expanded after primary vaccination were re-detected after the booster (just under 97% of CD4 and 80% to 90% of CD8), suggesting broad memory maintenance. FACS-sorted repertoires could contain abundant contaminating clonotypes from the bulk population, so computational filtering was required. Compared with the primary T-cell response, the secondary T-cell response was faster but weaker, reaching its peak on day 5 rather than on day 15.

The sequencing used PBMCs, either bulk or a sorted T-cell subset (CD4+, CD8+, memory, or dextramer-sorted; not recorded which), collected 45 days after the yellow fever booster vaccination. This TCR derives from a man aged 30 to 39 who received the YFV17D yellow fever vaccine. Recombination connected TRBV20-1 to TRBJ2-1; 7 junctional bases match TRBD1. The DNA sequence is as follows: TGCAGTGCCACCTACAGGGGTGAGCAGTTCTTC. It translates as CSATYRGEQFF.